The 30 T cell receptor beta chains below come from one sample, sequenced in a study of T-cell memory formation after mild COVID-19. TCRdb redid the calling of the 5' RACE reads with MiXCR, one entry per CDR3 protein. The repertoire consists of 300,000 to 350,000 distinct CDR3 sequences, with roughly a fifth occurring once and the leading ten covering roughly 21%. The sample comprised PBMCs or a T cell subset sorted from them (not recorded which). The receptors originated from a man aged 18 to 29 who had mild COVID-19 (a few samples of this study predate the infection). Cell type and time point are not known.

V gene TRBV7-9 combines with J gene TRBJ2-7; possible D gene TRBD2, 5 bases. From germline, CDR1 is SEHNR and CDR2 FQNEAQ (reference sequence). V lost 5 bases to trimming and J lost 0 bases, with 11 bases between them. This CDR3 comprises 14 residues. The CDR3 sequence: CASSRTGSSYEQYF. The CDR3 nucleotides are TGTGCCAGCAGCCGGACGGGAAGCTCCTACGAGCAGTACTTC.

The chain is built from TRBV27 and TRBJ2-7; TRBD1 matches at 7 bases. CDR1 is MNHEY, CDR2 SMNVEV, per germline (reference sequence). V lost 9 bases to trimming and J lost 2 bases; unmatched junction nucleotides: 10. The CDR3 has 14 residues. The DNA for the CDR3 is TGTGCCAGTCGAGGGACAGAACTAACCTACGAGCAGTACTTC. It encodes CASRGTELTYEQYF.

V is TRBV7-2 and J is TRBJ2-2; TRBD2 is a possible D gene (5 bases). V lost 5 bases and J lost 9, with 13 bases in between. This CDR3 spans 13 amino acids. Per the germline V gene, CDR1 is SGHTA and CDR2 is FQGNSA. CDR3 DNA sequence: TGTGCCAGCAGCCCGGAGGTCGCGCGGGAGCTGTTTTTT. Translation gives CASSPEVARELFF.

This chain joins TRBV4-1 and TRBJ1-5, with D possibly matching TRBD1 (6 bases). Between the trimmed V and J ends, which lost 3 bases and 4 bases, there was a span of 13 bases. Germline V gives CDR1 MGHRA, CDR2 YSYEKL. The CDR3 loop spans 15 amino acids. CDR3 bases: TGCGCCAGCAGCCATAGGGACACATTGAATCAGCCCCAGCATTTT. Translation gives CASSHRDTLNQPQHF.

This clonotype was seen only a few times. The rearrangement uses TRBV29-1 and TRBJ2-6, with TRBD2 matching over 8 bases. V trimming: 7 bases; J trimming: 2 bases; junction bases outside the gene matches: 7. The CDR3 totals 15 residues. The germline gives CDR1 SQVTM, CDR2 ANQGSEA. CDR3 sequence reads: CSALPGGAGANVLTF. The CDR3 coding sequence is TGCAGCGCCTTACCGGGGGGGGCTGGGGCCAACGTCCTGACTTTC.

The chain carries TRBV4-3 and TRBJ1-2, with D unclear. The CDR3 has 14 residues. Germline CDR1 is LGHNA and CDR2 is YSLEER. V shed 0 bases and J shed 7 bases, with 12 bases lying between them. The CDR3 spells CASSQEPGWGGYTF. The CDR3 nucleotides are TGCGCCAGCAGCCAAGAGCCCGGCTGGGGTGGCTACACCTTC.

The gene calls are TRBV5-1 and TRBJ1-6; D is perhaps TRBD1 (6 bases). The CDR3 runs 15 residues. From germline, CDR1 is SGHRS and CDR2 YFSETQ. The germline V and J ends were trimmed by 0 bases and 10 bases, with 14 bases remaining between them. The CDR3 DNA reads as TGCGCCAGCAGCTTGGAGGGTAGGGGGTGGTCACCCCTCCACTTT. Translating it yields CASSLEGRGWSPLHF.

This sequence joins TRBV5-1 and TRBJ1-2, with no clear D. The CDR3 contains 14 residues. Between the trimmed V and J ends, which lost 1 base and 0 bases, there was a span of 7 bases. CDR1 SGHRS and CDR2 YFSETQ come from the germline V gene. The CDR3: CASSLSGSNYGYTF. The CDR3 DNA reads as TGCGCCAGCAGCTTGAGCGGATCTAACTATGGCTACACCTTC.

The table lists this clonotype with a few counts. The chain carries TRBV7-2 and TRBJ1-1; 7 positions match TRBD1. V lost 5 bases and J lost 7; bases outside the gene matches: 7. The germline gives CDR1 SGHTA, CDR2 FQGNSA. The CDR3 has 13 amino acids. CDR3 sequence: CASSTGQTVEAFF. The CDR3 nucleotides are TGTGCCAGCAGCACGGGACAGACGGTTGAAGCTTTCTTT.

This clonotype showed up many times. This rearrangement joins TRBV5-1 to TRBJ2-7; no clear D gene. This CDR3 is built from 14 residues. V lost 6 bases and J 5 bases, leaving 18 bases between the germline ends. Germline V lookup: CDR1 SGHRS, CDR2 YFSETQ. The CDR3 DNA reads as TGCGCCAGCAAACTCAGGAATACGGGCGACGAGCAGTACTTC. It yields the protein CASKLRNTGDEQYF.

This clonotype was seen many times. The chain joins TRBV2 to TRBJ2-1; no clear D gene. The CDR3 loop spans 15 amino acids. V was trimmed by 6 bases and J by 0 bases, leaving 12 bases between them. From germline, CDR1 is SNHLY and CDR2 FYNNEI. CDR3 sequence (DNA): TGTGCCAGCAGGGGTGGGTTCCTCTCCTACAATGAGCAGTTCTTC. This encodes CASRGGFLSYNEQFF.

This chain connects TRBV7-9 to TRBJ2-6; 7 bases map to TRBD1. The CDR3 has 15 amino acids. CDR1 and CDR2 from the germline V gene are SEHNR and FQNEAQ (reference sequence). The junction had 7 bases not matched to a gene; V was cut back by 11 bases and J by 0 bases. CDR3 sequence: CAGRGGASGANVLTF. CDR3 sequence (DNA): TGTGCCGGGAGAGGGGGCGCCTCTGGGGCCAACGTCCTGACTTTC.

This clonotype occurred a few times. V is TRBV6-2 or TRBV6-3 and J is TRBJ2-1; D call uncertain. The CDR3 extends over 11 amino acids. V lost 2 bases to trimming and J lost 15 bases, with 11 bases between them. Germline lookup yields CDR1 MNHEY and CDR2 SVGEGT. CDR3 nucleotides: TGTGCCAGCAGTTACCCCGGCCCTCGGTTCTTC. Amino acid sequence: CASSYPGPRFF.

The chain employs TRBV4-3 and TRBJ2-3, with a weak D call TRBD1 (6 bases). There are 16 residues in the CDR3. Trimming removed 0 bases from V and 1 base from J, with 11 bases in between. The germline gives CDR1 LGHNA, CDR2 YSLEER. The CDR3 DNA follows: TGCGCCAGCAGCCAAGATCTACAGGGCGGCACAGATACGCAGTATTTT. Encoded protein: CASSQDLQGGTDTQYF.

This clonotype was picked up many times. This rearrangement joins TRBV7-2 to TRBJ2-3; D might be TRBD2 (7 bases). There are 16 residues in the CDR3. From germline, CDR1 is SGHTA and CDR2 FQGNSA. Trimming took off 4 bases at V and 3 bases at J, with 17 bases between the two ends. DNA for the CDR3: TGTGCCAGCAGCTACCAGATGGGGGGGCGGACAGATACGCAGTATTTT. Translation: CASSYQMGGRTDTQYF.

This clonotype came up many times. V usage is TRBV7-2 and J usage is TRBJ2-3; 9 nucleotides match TRBD2. The CDR3 loop spans 16 amino acids. Germline V gene sequence: CDR1 SGHTA, CDR2 FQGNSA. V gave up 2 bases and J gave up 0 bases; unmatched junction bases: 3. CDR3 in DNA: TGTGCCAGCAGCTTAATTGCGGGGGGGAGCACAGATACGCAGTATTTT. Its translation: CASSLIAGGSTDTQYF.

This clonotype was counted between two and nine times. The rearrangement uses TRBV2 and TRBJ2-3; possible D gene TRBD2, 5 bases. V gave up 8 bases and J gave up 6 bases, with 21 bases separating them. CDR1 is SNHLY and CDR2 is FYNNEI in the germline V gene. The CDR3 sequence is 15 residues long. CDR3 loop: CASYIIAARTDTQYF. The CDR3, as DNA: TGTGCCAGCTACATAATTGCAGCTCGGACTGATACGCAGTATTTT.

This chain joins TRBV20-1 and TRBJ2-3; D is unresolved. The V gene's germline CDR1 is DFQATT and CDR2 SNEGSKA (reference sequence). The CDR3 is made up of 13 amino acids. Trimming shortened V by 7 bases and J by 2 bases, and 13 bases separated the two germline ends. CDR3 coding DNA: TGCAGTGTACCGACTGTACTCACAGATACGCAGTATTTT. Translation: CSVPTVLTDTQYF.

The rearrangement joins TRBV18 to TRBJ1-2; D unclear. The CDR3 spans 14 residues. CDR1 and CDR2 from the germline V gene are KGHSH and LQKENI. The ends were cut back, 8 bases at V and 5 bases at J, with 18 bases in the middle. The CDR3 DNA follows: TGTGCCAGCAACGCACAAGGCCCGGCATATGGCTACACCTTC. Residues: CASNAQGPAYGYTF.

The rearrangement uses TRBV4-2 and TRBJ2-3; 11 bases align to TRBD2. The V gene's germline CDR1 is LGHNA and CDR2 YNFKEQ. Trimming took 4 bases from V and 0 from J; bases not matched to a gene: 3. The CDR3 runs 16 residues. This chain's CDR3 is CASSPLAGASTDTQYF. In DNA, the CDR3 is TGTGCCAGCAGCCCACTAGCGGGGGCTAGCACAGATACGCAGTATTTT.

The chain couples TRBV28 to TRBJ1-1; no definite D call. Trimming shortened V by 4 bases and J by 0 bases, and 21 bases separated the two germline ends. In germline, CDR1 is MDHEN, CDR2 SYDVKM. This CDR3 contains 18 residues. Here the CDR3 DNA reads TGTGCCAGCAGTTCCCTTGTGGGGAAGTCTGTCCTGAACACTGAAGCTTTCTTT. It specifies CASSSLVGKSVLNTEAFF.

This clonotype was counted at least ten times. This rearrangement joins TRBV20-1 to TRBJ2-4; D is undetermined. Looked up from germline, CDR1 is DFQATT and CDR2 is SNEGSKA (reference sequence). With 3 bases removed from V and 0 bases from J, the gap between germline ends came to 6 bases. CDR3 size: 13 residues. The CDR3 nucleotides are TGCAGTGCTAGTGACCTAGCCAAAAACATTCAGTACTTC. As protein: CSASDLAKNIQYF.

This rearrangement joins TRBV27 to TRBJ2-3; D might be TRBD2 (7 bases). Trimming removed 6 bases from V and 5 bases from J, with 18 bases in between. Germline V gene sequence: CDR1 MNHEY, CDR2 SMNVEV (reference sequence). The CDR3 contains 15 residues. As DNA, the CDR3 is TGTGCCAGCAGCCACAGGGCGGGGGAAGGAGATACGCAGTATTTT. Encoded protein: CASSHRAGEGDTQYF.

The V call is TRBV7-9, the J call TRBJ1-6, with D uncertain. Deletions cut 5 bases from V and 0 bases from J, with 5 bases between. CDR1 SEHNR and CDR2 FQNEAQ come from the germline V gene (reference sequence). The CDR3 is 14 amino acids. CDR3 sequence reads: CASSPGSYNSPLHF. DNA for the CDR3: TGTGCCAGCAGCCCGGGCTCCTATAATTCACCCCTCCACTTT.

J is TRBJ2-2 and V is TRBV6-5; D may be TRBD1 (6 bases). Between the trimmed V and J ends, which lost 2 bases and 6 bases, there was a span of 19 bases. This CDR3 is built from 17 residues. CDR1 is MNHEY, CDR2 SVGAGI, per germline. This CDR3 is CASSYKGGDIIAGELFF. The CDR3 DNA follows: TGTGCCAGCAGTTACAAAGGGGGAGATATTATCGCCGGGGAGCTGTTTTTT.

This clonotype turned up a few times. The genes are TRBV7-9 and TRBJ2-7; 8 bases are a match to TRBD1. The V gene end was trimmed by 5 bases and the J gene end by 2 bases; junction bases not matched to a gene: 2. The CDR3 has 13 residues. CDR1 SEHNR and CDR2 FQNEAQ come from the germline V gene (reference sequence). The CDR3 bases are TGTGCCAGCAGCAAGACAGGGGCCTACGAGCAGTACTTC. Protein product: CASSKTGAYEQYF.

This clonotype came up a few times. This chain links TRBV6-2 or TRBV6-3 with TRBJ1-1; D remains ambiguous. The V gene's germline CDR1 is MNHEY and CDR2 SVGEGT. Trimming cost V 6 bases and J 3 bases, with 14 bases left between them. The CDR3 sequence is 14 residues long. The CDR3 region is CASSPTGLYTEAFF. The CDR3 DNA is TGTGCCAGCAGCCCAACGGGCCTCTACACTGAAGCTTTCTTT.

This clonotype was seen only a few times. CDR3 DNA sequence: TGTGCCAGCTCAGCCCCGGCGAACACTGAAGCTTTCTTT. As protein: CASSAPANTEAFF. The rearrangement joins TRBV18 to TRBJ1-1; D is ambiguous. In germline, CDR1 is KGHSH, CDR2 LQKENI. This CDR3 spans 13 amino acids. The V end was cut by 5 bases, the J end by 1 base, with 8 bases between.

The rearrangement links TRBV5-1 to TRBJ2-2, with D unresolved. This CDR3 is built from 15 residues. Germline loops: CDR1 SGHRS, CDR2 YFSETQ. Trimming removed 0 bases from V and 7 bases from J, with 13 bases in between. CDR3 sequence: CASSLEEGRSGELFF. DNA of the CDR3: TGCGCCAGCAGCTTGGAGGAAGGTCGGAGCGGGGAGCTGTTTTTT.

The sample holds a few counts of this clonotype. The genes are TRBV5-4 and TRBJ2-1; the match to TRBD2 covers 8 bases. The V and J ends lost 3 bases and 4 bases, in that order; junction bases with no gene match: 9. Germline assignment: CDR1 SGHNT and CDR2 YYREEE (reference sequence). The length of the CDR3 is 16 residues. The CDR3 bases are TGTGCCAGCAGCTCCCAAACCGGGGGGGCTTACAATGAGCAGTTCTTC. Its translation is CASSSQTGGAYNEQFF.